The next 29 T cell receptor beta chains were all read from a single sample in a study of cytomegalovirus exposure and HLA in healthy donors (dated by TCRdb to the late 2010s). To prepare the library, the immunoSEQ multiplex PCR assay was applied. A mixture of 60 forward primers for TCR Vbeta segments and 13 reverse primers for TCR Jbeta segments was used in the multiplex PCR. Sourced from immuneACCESS, this table was stored by TCRdb with only in-frame sequences that have V and J called. A share of the clones is absent; for the studies checked, an unresolved V gene accounts for under half, and the remainder has no known explanation. This sample lists under 200,000 clones; 82% were detected once. The top ten clonotypes cover approximately 1.6% of the sample. The sequenced sample was PBMCs. The receptors here all came from a girl aged 10-17 years in good health and CMV-seropositive.

This chain's CDR3 is CASSQGLAGLTDTQYF. CDR3 sequence (DNA): TGCGCCAGCAGCCAAGGCCTAGCGGGACTCACAGATACGCAGTATTTT. The J gene is TRBJ2-3, the V gene TRBV5-1, with TRBD2 identical over 9 bases. Germline V CDR1 and CDR2: SGHRS, YFSETQ. V lost 4 bases to trimming and J lost 2 bases; unmatched junction nucleotides: 8. The CDR3 is made up of 16 amino acids.

This clone has only a few counts. The chain recombines TRBV11-2 with TRBJ2-7; 11 bases align to TRBD2. J was trimmed by 2 bases and V by 4 bases; bases with no gene match: 13. The germline gives CDR1 SGHAT, CDR2 FQNNGV. The CDR3 covers 18 residues. Here the CDR3 reads CASSSGPGVSGRAYEQYF. CDR3 DNA sequence: TGTGCCAGCAGCTCCGGCCCGGGGGTTAGCGGGAGGGCCTACGAGCAGTACTTC.

The chain uses TRBV5-8 and TRBJ1-1, with 8 nucleotides matching TRBD1. V shed 2 bases, J shed 9 bases, and the junction held 9 bases outside the gene matches. Germline V gene data show CDR1 as SGHTS and CDR2 as YDEGEE. The CDR3 is 14 residues long. The CDR3 region has the DNA TGTGCCAGCAGCTTTCGACCGACAGGGGAGAAAGCTTTCTTT. It specifies CASSFRPTGEKAFF.

The CDR3 sequence is CASSLGGYREGGYTF. The CDR3, as DNA: TGTGCCAGCAGCTTAGGCGGCTACCGGGAGGGCGGCTACACCTTC. This chain links TRBV13 with TRBJ1-2; D gene ambiguous. Trimming stripped 0 bases from V and 8 bases from J, with 16 bases between. Per germline, CDR1 PRHDT and CDR2 FYEKMQ (reference sequence). The CDR3 totals 15 residues.

The chain employs TRBV13 and TRBJ1-2, with D perhaps matching TRBD1 (5 bases). CDR1 and CDR2 from the germline V gene are PRHDT and FYEKMQ (reference sequence). V lost 1 base to trimming and J lost 0 bases, with 12 bases between them. The length of the CDR3 is 16 residues. The CDR3 nucleotides are TGTGCCAGCAGCTTAGATTTGGGACTGTCTAACTATGGCTACACCTTC. This sequence encodes CASSLDLGLSNYGYTF.

The chain links TRBV28 to TRBJ2-7, with 13 bases identical to TRBD2. Trimming cost V 5 bases and J 2 bases; bases outside gene matches: 12. This CDR3 is 18 amino acids long. The germline V gene encodes CDR1 MDHEN and CDR2 SYDVKM. The CDR3 DNA reads as TGTGCCAGCAGTACCCCGACTAGCGGGAGGTACCTTCCCTACGAGCAGTACTTC. It yields the protein CASSTPTSGRYLPYEQYF. Complete variable domain (other parts from reference TRBV28 and TRBJ2-7): DVKVTQSSRYLVKRTGEKVFLECVQDMDHENMFWYRQDPGLGLRLIYFSYDVKMKEKGDIPEGYSVSREKKERFSLILESASTNQTSMYLCASSTPTSGRYLPYEQYFGPGTRLTVT.

V usage is TRBV29-1 and J usage is TRBJ2-1; no definite D call. V was clipped by 7 bases and J by 0 bases, with 13 bases between them. The CDR3 totals 14 residues. Germline CDR1 reads SQVTM; CDR2 reads ANQGSEA. The CDR3 protein is CSALTRSSYNEQFF. CDR3 bases: TGCAGCGCGCTAACACGGAGCTCCTACAATGAGCAGTTCTTC.

V gene TRBV4-1 combines with J gene TRBJ2-1; 8 nucleotides agree with TRBD2. Germline V gives CDR1 MGHRA, CDR2 YSYEKL. V shed 1 base and J 9 bases; nucleotides not matched to a gene: 14. The CDR3 is made up of 17 amino acids. The CDR3 reads CASSQVLGGGAVLEQFF. The CDR3 DNA is TGCGCCAGCAGCCAAGTTCTCGGGGGGGGCGCGGTACTTGAGCAGTTCTTC.

This chain links TRBV4-2 with TRBJ1-2; D perhaps matches TRBD1 (6 bases). The CDR3 runs 17 residues. V lost 0 bases, J lost 3 bases, and 17 bases lay in between. From germline, CDR1 is LGHNA and CDR2 YNFKEQ. CDR3 protein: CASSQERGQQGDYGYTF. The CDR3, as DNA: TGTGCCAGCAGCCAAGAGAGGGGCCAACAGGGCGACTATGGCTACACCTTC.

About this clone itself: The junction departs from germline at one end; a sequencing error may be responsible. As DNA, the CDR3 is TGTGCCAGCAGTTCACGGGACAGGGGCCATATTTTT. This translates into CASSSRDRGHIF. The rearrangement joins TRBV27 to TRBJ2-3, with 10 bases matching TRBD1. CDR1 MNHEY and CDR2 SMNVEV come from the germline V gene (reference sequence). This CDR3 spans 12 amino acids.

The chain uses TRBV18 and TRBJ1-1; 11 bases are shared with TRBD1. V gave up 3 bases and J gave up 1 base; unmatched junction bases: 4. Looked up from germline, CDR1 is KGHSH and CDR2 is LQKENI. This CDR3 region has 16 residues. The CDR3 region has the DNA TGTGCCAGCTCACCTGGGACAGGGGGGGGGAACACTGAAGCTTTCTTT. Amino acid sequence: CASSPGTGGGNTEAFF.

A few counts support this clone. The chain joins TRBV10-1 to TRBJ1-1; D unresolved. V shed 2 bases and J shed 10 bases, with 11 bases lying between them. CDR1 is WNHNN and CDR2 is SYGVQD in the germline V gene (reference sequence). The CDR3 runs 12 residues. The CDR3 here is CASSESGGVAFF. The CDR3 DNA follows: TGCGCCAGCAGTGAGAGTGGTGGAGTAGCTTTCTTT.

The chain has TRBV14 and TRBJ1-1; 7 positions match TRBD1. With V trimmed by 4 bases and J by 7 bases, 18 bases remained unmatched. Germline CDR1 and CDR2: SGHDN and FVKESK. The CDR3 sequence is 17 residues long. In DNA form, the CDR3 reads TGTGCCAGCAGCCGCCTTGCGGGGCGAGGGCAGGGGGATGAAGCTTTCTTT. Encoded protein: CASSRLAGRGQGDEAFF.

This chain connects TRBV5-1 to TRBJ2-5; D remains unclear. The DNA end lines up better with TRBJ2-7; the J call may be wrong. The CDR3 consists of 13 residues. Germline CDR1 is SGHRS and CDR2 is YFSETQ. The CDR3 spells CASSFGSPGEQYF. The CDR3 DNA sequence: TGCGCCAGCAGCTTCGGTTCCCCAGGCGAGCAGTACTTC.

Of note for this clone: In the same sample, other DNA sequences code for this CDR3. The J gene is TRBJ1-4, the V gene TRBV6-6; no reliable D call. This CDR3 has 13 residues. Germline CDR1 and CDR2: MNHNY and SVGAGI (reference sequence). Trimming left V 2 bases short and J 8 bases short, with 9 bases between. The CDR3, as DNA: TGTGCCAGCAGTTACCGGGGTGGGGAAAAACTGTTTTTT. The encoded protein is CASSYRGGEKLFF.

The count of this clone is one. This chain joins TRBV30 and TRBJ1-1, with TRBD1 as a possible D gene (5 bases). The CDR3 is 14 residues long. The germline V gene has CDR1 GTSNPN and CDR2 SVGIG (reference sequence). With 0 bases removed from V and 1 base from J, the gap between germline ends came to 9 bases. As DNA, the CDR3 is TGTGCCTGGAGTGTCGGCAGGGCGAACACTGAAGCTTTCTTT. The encoded protein is CAWSVGRANTEAFF.

A single count supports this clone. This chain joins TRBV7-9 and TRBJ1-4, with 8 bases lining up with TRBD1. The trim removed 2 bases at V and 1 base at J, leaving 9 bases unmatched. Germline V lookup: CDR1 SEHNR, CDR2 FQNEAQ (reference sequence). The CDR3 length is 18 residues. The CDR3 sequence: CASSLRQGSARTNEKLFF. The DNA of the CDR3 is TGTGCCAGCAGCTTAAGACAGGGGTCCGCGCGAACTAATGAAAAACTGTTTTTT.

The V and J genes are TRBV2 and TRBJ2-1; 13 bases are shared with TRBD2. J lost 9 bases, V lost 9 bases, and 11 bases had no gene match. The CDR3 runs to 15 residues. Germline lookup yields CDR1 SNHLY and CDR2 FYNNEI. The CDR3 reads CARRLAGGSGGEQFF. In DNA form, the CDR3 reads TGTGCCAGGCGACTAGCGGGAGGATCAGGGGGTGAGCAGTTCTTC.

The rearrangement links TRBV9 to TRBJ1-2; 9 bases match TRBD1. The CDR3 length is 14 residues. Germline V CDR1 and CDR2: SGDLS, YYNGEE. The V and J ends lost 5 bases and 3 bases, in that order; junction bases with no gene match: 5. CDR3 DNA sequence: TGTGCCAGCAGGGCGGACAGGGGCGACTATGGCTACACCTTC. It translates to CASRADRGDYGYTF.

This clone was seen once. V gene TRBV5-4 combines with J gene TRBJ2-3, with TRBD2 identical over 10 bases. V dropped 5 bases and J dropped 3; count of bases not matched to a gene: 9. Germline-derived CDR1 and CDR2 are SGHNT and YYREEE (reference sequence). The length of the CDR3 is 16 residues. CDR3 in amino acids: CASSRILAGETDTQYF. CDR3 DNA: TGTGCCAGCAGTCGAATCCTAGCGGGGGAGACAGATACGCAGTATTTT. The full variable domain, in which reference TRBV5-4 and TRBJ2-3 provide the parts outside the CDR3, is ETGVTQSPTHLIKTRGQQVTLRCSSQSGHNTVSWYQQALGQGPQFIFQYYREEENGRGNFPPRFSGLQFPNYSSELNVNALELDDSALYLCASSRILAGETDTQYFGPGTRLTVL.

Concerning this clone itself: Other nucleotide sequences from this sample produce the same CDR3. The chain has TRBV9 and TRBJ2-5; 7 bases are shared with TRBD2. The CDR3 spans 14 residues. The V gene end was trimmed by 0 bases and the J gene end by 1 base; junction bases not matched to a gene: 0. The germline CDR1 and CDR2 sequences are SGDLS and YYNGEE. In DNA form, the CDR3 reads TGTGCCAGCAGCGTAGCGGGAGGCCAAGAGACCCAGTACTTC. Residues: CASSVAGGQETQYF.

This chain uses TRBV7-3 with TRBJ2-5, with TRBD1 as a possible D gene (6 bases). CDR3 length equals 13 residues. The ends were cut back, 5 bases at V and 2 bases at J, with 9 bases in the middle. CDR1 and CDR2 from the germline V gene are SGHTA and FQGTGA. In DNA form, the CDR3 reads TGTGCCAGCAGCCGGACAGCACAAGAGACCCAGTACTTC. Translated: CASSRTAQETQYF.

This clone was seen a single time. The chain is built from TRBV7-8 and TRBJ1-3; D may be TRBD1 (6 bases). With 1 base removed from V and 0 bases from J, the gap between germline ends came to 13 bases. This CDR3 spans 17 amino acids. Germline lookup yields CDR1 SGHVS and CDR2 FQNEAQ. DNA of the CDR3: TGTGCCAGCAGCTTAGTCCGCCGGACAGTCTCTGGAAACACCATATATTTT. It translates to CASSLVRRTVSGNTIYF. The variable domain in full, with the rest retrieved from reference TRBV7-8 and TRBJ1-3, is GAGVSQSPRYKVAKRGQDVALRCDPISGHVSLFWYQQALGQGPEFLTYFQNEAQLDKSGLPSDRFFAERPEGSVSTLKIQRTQQEDSAVYLCASSLVRRTVSGNTIYFGEGSWLTVV.

The chain has TRBV18 and TRBJ1-5; D is perhaps TRBD1 (5 bases). The V gene lost 3 bases and the J gene lost 5 bases, with 11 bases spanning the gap. Germline V gene sequence: CDR1 KGHSH, CDR2 LQKENI. This CDR3 is built from 14 residues. CDR3 nucleotides: TGTGCCAGCTCACCCGGGGGAGGGGATCAGCCCCAGCATTTT. Encoded protein: CASSPGGGDQPQHF.

This clone appeared a few times. The chain's CDR3 is CASTQMGAADGYTF. DNA of the CDR3: TGTGCCAGCACCCAAATGGGGGCAGCAGATGGCTACACCTTC. This rearrangement joins TRBV6-5 to TRBJ1-2, with D perhaps TRBD1 (6 bases). The CDR3 sequence is 14 residues long. Deletions cut 7 bases from V and 6 bases from J, with 18 bases between. CDR1 MNHEY and CDR2 SVGAGI come from the germline V gene.

This sequence joins TRBV5-8 and TRBJ1-2, with D maybe TRBD1 (5 bases). This CDR3 contains 13 residues. Looked up from germline, CDR1 is SGHTS and CDR2 is YDEGEE. Between the trimmed V and J ends, which lost 2 bases and 8 bases, there was a span of 13 bases. The CDR3 DNA sequence: TGTGCCAGCAGCTTAAGGGGATTCTGGGGCTACACCTTC. Translated: CASSLRGFWGYTF.

The J gene is TRBJ2-5, the V gene TRBV5-1; 7 nucleotides align to TRBD1. The CDR3 loop spans 14 amino acids. With 2 bases clipped from V and 2 bases from J, the junction kept 3 bases outside the gene matches. In germline, CDR1 is SGHRS, CDR2 YFSETQ. CDR3 in amino acids: CASSLQGWQETQYF. CDR3 nucleotide sequence: TGCGCCAGCAGCTTACAGGGGTGGCAAGAGACCCAGTACTTC.

This clone was seen more than once but under ten times. J is TRBJ2-3 and V is TRBV5-1; D gene uncertain. Germline V gene sequence: CDR1 SGHRS, CDR2 YFSETQ. V lost 0 bases and J 6 bases, leaving 5 bases between the germline ends. The CDR3 runs to 12 residues. The CDR3 DNA follows: TGCGCCAGCAGCTTGGTGGAGGATACGCAGTATTTT. Its translation: CASSLVEDTQYF. Complete variable domain (other parts from reference TRBV5-1 and TRBJ2-3): KAGVTQTPRYLIKTRGQQVTLSCSPISGHRSVSWYQQTPGQGLQFLFEYFSETQRNKGNFPGRFSGRQFSNSRSEMNVSTLELGDSALYLCASSLVEDTQYFGPGTRLTVL.

This chain links TRBV28 with TRBJ1-2; D uncertain. With 4 bases removed from V and 0 bases from J, the gap between germline ends came to 12 bases. CDR1 is MDHEN, CDR2 SYDVKM, per germline. The CDR3 loop spans 15 amino acids. The CDR3 DNA reads TGTGCCAGCAGTTGGCGGGGAGACGCTAACTATGGCTACACCTTC. Translated: CASSWRGDANYGYTF.